This T cell receptor beta chain was found in a study of blood T cell repertoires in COVID-19. Some clones are missing from TCRdb's copy, which holds only in-frame ones; the method was immunoSEQ multiplex PCR. The data show 60,000 or so clones, with about 87% seen just once and approximately 6.9% held by the top ten. The CDR3 runs 13 residues. Germline assignment: CDR1 SQVTM and CDR2 ANQGSEA. J gave up 1 base and V 7 bases, and 4 bases lay outside the gene matches. This rearrangement joins TRBV29-1 to TRBJ2-5, with 9 bases identical to TRBD1. The clonotype originates from a man aged 60-69 years with active or convalescent COVID-19. Sequences were obtained from peripheral blood. This CDR3 reads CSGTGGPQETQYF. DNA of the CDR3: TGCAGCGGCACAGGGGGCCCCCAAGAGACCCAGTACTTC.